This T cell receptor (beta chain) was obtained from a study of T cells in Graves' hyperthyroidism and ophthalmopathy. Amplification of TCR beta CDR3 regions used RNA as the template. When the TCR CDR3 underwent first-round RT-PCR, the HTBI primer set was used. Each CDR3 protein gets one entry after TCRdb re-called the multiplex PCR reads with MiXCR. The sample lists 500,000 to 650,000 distinct CDR3 sequences; over 45% were seen once. Patients were excluded for uncontrolled infection, other autoimmune disease, pregnancy or lactation. Thyroid ultrasound, orbital computed tomography, clinical symptoms, and serum thyroxine and TRAb underpinned diagnoses. This clonotype has ten or more counts. Its antigen is undetermined. CDR3 size: 16 residues. The germline CDR1 and CDR2 sequences are SEHNR and FQNEAQ (reference sequence). Trimming removed 5 bases from V and 8 bases from J; junction bases left unmatched: 13.

Whole-study results and caveats: Most thyroid clonotypes expanded above 0.001 were also detected in blood. The model's output predicted ophthalmopathy at a median of about 6.5 months prior to onset.

J is TRBJ1-4 and V is TRBV7-9, with 8 bases lining up with TRBD1. This receptor was obtained from an adult woman with Graves' disease, either hyperthyroidism or ophthalmopathy (not recorded which). The sequencing input was peripheral blood or thyroid tissue (not recorded which). As DNA, the CDR3 is TGTGCCAGCAGCCAGGGGGCCGGGCTAGGAGGAGAAAAACTGTTTTTT. It specifies CASSQGAGLGGEKLFF.